Listed below are T cell receptor beta chains from one sample, sequenced in a study of cytomegalovirus exposure and HLA in healthy donors. Method: immunoSEQ multiplex PCR; TCRdb's copy keeps in-frame clones and lacks some. The table includes about 160,000 clones, 75% to 85% detected once. The sample comprised PBMCs. Receptors were obtained from a woman between 50 and 59 years old in good health and CMV-seronegative. CDR3s include the opening cysteine and the closing phenylalanine or tryptophan. The D gene is left open where the match is weak. Rows may omit the clone size; those that give it use once, few, many or a size class.

abundance: NA
j_gene: TRBJ2-5
d_gene: NA
v_gene: TRBV7-2
CDR3aa: CASSLERGETQYF
CDR3nt: TGTGCCAGCAGCTTAGAACGGGGAGAGACCCAGTACTTC

abundance: few
j_gene: TRBJ1-2
d_gene: NA
v_gene: TRBV9
CDR3aa: CASSVTPGGGRGGYTF
CDR3nt: TGTGCCAGCAGCGTAACCCCGGGCGGGGGCCGGGGAGGCTACACCTTC

abundance: once
j_gene: TRBJ1-2
d_gene: NA
v_gene: TRBV5-6
CDR3aa: CASSLSQGTRGPYGYTF
CDR3nt: TGTGCCAGCAGCTTAAGTCAGGGGACACGCGGCCCGTATGGCTACACCTTC

abundance: NA
j_gene: TRBJ2-2
d_gene: NA
v_gene: TRBV9
CDR3aa: CASSPRWGGNTGELFF
CDR3nt: TGTGCCAGCAGCCCCCGCTGGGGAGGAAACACCGGGGAGCTGTTTTTT

abundance: NA
j_gene: TRBJ2-5
d_gene: NA
v_gene: TRBV7-9
CDR3aa: CASSRGDRGGETQYF
CDR3nt: TGTGCCAGCAGTCGCGGCGACAGGGGAGGGGAGACCCAGTACTTC

abundance: NA
j_gene: TRBJ2-1
d_gene: TRBD2
v_gene: TRBV15
CDR3aa: CATSRDRGREQFF
CDR3nt: TGTGCCACCAGCAGAGATCGCGGGAGAGAGCAGTTCTTC

abundance: NA
j_gene: TRBJ2-7
d_gene: TRBD2
v_gene: TRBV9
CDR3aa: CASSVGTSPIYEQYF
CDR3nt: TGTGCCAGCAGCGTAGGGACTAGCCCCATCTACGAGCAGTACTTC

abundance: NA
j_gene: TRBJ2-7
d_gene: NA
v_gene: TRBV29-1
CDR3aa: CSVVDRTSSYEQYF
CDR3nt: TGCAGCGTTGTTGACAGGACTAGCTCCTACGAGCAGTACTTC

abundance: NA
j_gene: TRBJ1-1
d_gene: NA
v_gene: TRBV6-5
CDR3aa: CASRLPGQNTEAFF
CDR3nt: TGTGCCAGCAGGCTCCCAGGGCAGAACACTGAAGCTTTCTTT

abundance: NA
j_gene: TRBJ1-2
d_gene: TRBD1
v_gene: TRBV10-3
CDR3aa: CAISVSGTGGDGYTF
CDR3nt: TGTGCCATCAGTGTCTCCGGGACAGGGGGAGATGGCTACACCTTC

abundance: once
j_gene: TRBJ1-1
d_gene: NA
v_gene: TRBV5-6
CDR3aa: CASSSGKGAFF
CDR3nt: TGTGCCAGCAGCTCTGGCAAGGGGGCTTTCTTT

abundance: NA
j_gene: TRBJ2-1
d_gene: NA
v_gene: TRBV5-6
CDR3aa: CASSLIGNNEQFF
CDR3nt: TGTGCCAGCAGCTTGATCGGGAACAATGAGCAGTTCTTC

abundance: NA
j_gene: TRBJ1-4
d_gene: TRBD1
v_gene: TRBV6-5
CDR3aa: CASSYSIRGDEKLFF
CDR3nt: TGTGCCAGCAGTTACTCGATCAGGGGGGATGAAAAACTGTTTTTT

abundance: NA
j_gene: TRBJ2-1
d_gene: NA
v_gene: TRBV6-5
CDR3aa: CASRKQGLHEQFF
CDR3nt: TGTGCCAGCAGGAAACAGGGTTTGCATGAGCAGTTCTTC

abundance: NA
j_gene: TRBJ1-1
d_gene: NA
v_gene: TRBV7-9
CDR3aa: CASSFTGVNTEAFF
CDR3nt: TGTGCCAGCAGCTTTACAGGAGTTAACACTGAAGCTTTCTTT

abundance: few
j_gene: TRBJ1-2
d_gene: NA
v_gene: TRBV7-9
CDR3aa: CASGVFGRTTGYTF
CDR3nt: TGTGCCAGCGGGGTATTCGGGAGAACAACGGGCTACACCTTC

abundance: once
j_gene: TRBJ2-7
d_gene: TRBD1
v_gene: TRBV9
CDR3aa: CASSVGGGRTYEQYF
CDR3nt: TGTGCCAGCAGCGTAGGAGGGGGCCGAACCTACGAGCAGTACTTC

abundance: NA
j_gene: TRBJ2-1
d_gene: TRBD2
v_gene: TRBV7-2
CDR3aa: CASSRFTSGRADEQFF
CDR3nt: TGTGCCAGCAGCCGATTTACTAGCGGGAGGGCCGATGAGCAGTTCTTC

abundance: NA
j_gene: TRBJ2-3
d_gene: NA
v_gene: TRBV27
CDR3aa: CASSPSFSIPDTQYF
CDR3nt: TGTGCCAGCAGTCCCAGTTTCTCGATCCCAGATACGCAGTATTTT

abundance: NA
j_gene: TRBJ2-1
d_gene: NA
v_gene: TRBV19
CDR3aa: CASSIERLAYNEQFF
CDR3nt: TGTGCCAGTAGTATAGAGCGGCTAGCCTACAATGAGCAGTTCTTC

abundance: NA
j_gene: TRBJ2-2
d_gene: NA
v_gene: TRBV5-4
CDR3aa: CASSSPTGSSTGELFF
CDR3nt: TGTGCCAGCAGCTCCCCCACAGGGTCTAGCACCGGGGAGCTGTTTTTT

abundance: NA
j_gene: TRBJ1-2
d_gene: NA
v_gene: TRBV10-2
CDR3aa: CAVRGEHPYYGYTF
CDR3nt: TGCGCCGTTCGGGGGGAACACCCCTACTATGGCTACACCTTC